The 24 T cell receptor beta chains given below trace back to one sample, sequenced in a study of control samples from healthy donors and cancer patients. This table comes from immunoSEQ multiplex PCR, and its TCRdb copy is limited to in-frame clones, with some not included. The table lists roughly 55,000 clones, roughly 90% of them singletons. The sample taken for sequencing was PBMCs. The receptors derive from a middle-aged man with colorectal cancer.

The chain links TRBV6-1 to TRBJ1-3; D may be TRBD1 (6 bases). This CDR3 has 17 amino acids. In germline, CDR1 is MNHNS, CDR2 SASEGT. Trimming shortened V by 0 bases and J by 7 bases, and 19 bases separated the two germline ends. The CDR3 region is CASSEALDSGFGNTIYF. The CDR3 DNA sequence: TGTGCCAGCAGTGAAGCTTTGGACAGTGGTTTTGGGAACACCATATATTTT.

V and J are TRBV5-1 and TRBJ1-5; TRBD1 is a possible D gene (6 bases). CDR1 is SGHRS, CDR2 YFSETQ, per germline. There are 15 residues in the CDR3. Trimming cost V 0 bases and J 0 bases, with 7 bases left between them. As DNA, the CDR3 is TGCGCCAGCAGCTTGGGGACAGTTAGCAATCAGCCCCAGCATTTT. Translated: CASSLGTVSNQPQHF.

The V call is TRBV7-2, the J call TRBJ2-5, with 9 bases fitting TRBD2. With 7 bases clipped from V and 5 bases from J, the junction kept 11 bases outside the gene matches. The CDR3 runs to 15 residues. CDR1 and CDR2 from the germline V gene are SGHTA and FQGNSA. This CDR3 reads CASTARGGLGETQYF. The CDR3 DNA is TGTGCCAGCACAGCGCGGGGGGGCCTAGGGGAGACCCAGTACTTC.

The chain has TRBV13 and TRBJ1-2, with a tentative D call TRBD1 (6 bases). V was clipped by 0 bases and J by 2 bases, with 13 bases between them. The CDR3 covers 16 residues. Germline CDR1 reads PRHDT; CDR2 reads FYEKMQ (reference sequence). Written as DNA, the CDR3 is TGTGCCAGCAGCTTAGGACAGGGAAGAGGGAACTATGGCTACACCTTC. Translating it yields CASSLGQGRGNYGYTF.

This chain connects TRBV6-5 to TRBJ1-4; D is unresolved. The germline V and J ends were trimmed by 0 bases and 8 bases, with 7 bases remaining between them. This CDR3 region has 13 residues. The germline CDR1 and CDR2 sequences are MNHEY and SVGAGI. CDR3 protein: CASSYSLGEKLFF. The DNA of the CDR3 is TGTGCCAGCAGTTACTCGCTGGGGGAAAAACTGTTTTTT.

V and J are TRBV6-1 and TRBJ1-3; no clear D. V lost 3 bases and J lost 0, with 9 bases in between. Germline V gene data show CDR1 as MNHNS and CDR2 as SASEGT. The CDR3 sequence is 15 residues long. CDR3 in amino acids: CASSDRTSSGNTIYF. The CDR3 nucleotides read TGTGCCAGCAGTGACAGGACGAGCTCTGGAAACACCATATATTTT.

The J gene is TRBJ2-3, the V gene TRBV3-1 (or the pseudogene TRBV3-2); 7 bases line up with TRBD2. The CDR3 runs 14 residues. The germline V gene encodes CDR1 LGHDT and CDR2 YNNKEL (reference sequence). Trimming took 6 bases from V and 8 from J; bases not matched to a gene: 11. CDR3 sequence (DNA): TGTGCCAGCAGTTCACCTAGCGGATCCGGTACGCAGTATTTT. Encoded protein: CASSSPSGSGTQYF.

The chain joins TRBV5-6 to TRBJ2-6; either TRBD1 or TRBD2 may fit D (6 bases each). CDR3 size: 17 residues. Deletions cut 6 bases from V and 2 bases from J, with 18 bases between. Germline V CDR1 and CDR2: SGHDT, YYEEEE. The chain's CDR3 is CASTFMGGAPGANVLTF. The CDR3, as DNA: TGTGCCAGCACCTTTATGGGGGGCGCCCCTGGGGCCAACGTCCTGACTTTC.

V usage is TRBV9 and J usage is TRBJ1-6, with D maybe TRBD1 (5 bases). The CDR3 length is 17 residues. Trimming stripped 0 bases from V and 3 bases from J, with 13 bases between. Germline CDR1 and CDR2: SGDLS and YYNGEE. CDR3: CASSVGAGTLYNSPLHF. The CDR3 nucleotides are TGTGCCAGCAGCGTAGGGGCAGGGACCCTCTATAATTCACCCCTCCACTTT.

V gene TRBV2 combines with J gene TRBJ2-3, with 12 nucleotides matching TRBD2. Germline V gene lookup returns CDR1 SNHLY and CDR2 FYNNEI. V was pared by 5 bases and J by 5 bases, with 11 bases of the junction left unmatched. This CDR3 comprises 17 residues. CDR3 nucleotides: TGTGCCAGCAGTCCGTCCACTAGCGGGGGGTCAGTAGATACGCAGTATTTT. This translates into CASSPSTSGGSVDTQYF.

The chain joins TRBV6-4 to TRBJ2-3, with TRBD2 matching 9 bases. Germline V lookup: CDR1 MRHNA, CDR2 SNTAGT. The CDR3 sequence is 15 residues long. The V and J ends lost 6 bases and 2 bases, in that order; junction bases with no gene match: 6. This chain's CDR3 is CASRKLAGATDTQYF. The CDR3 DNA reads as TGTGCCAGCAGAAAATTAGCGGGAGCCACAGATACGCAGTATTTT.

J is TRBJ2-2 and V is TRBV30; unclear D gene. V lost 2 bases and J lost 3, with 13 bases in between. The germline V gene has CDR1 GTSNPN and CDR2 SVGIG (reference sequence). CDR3 size: 15 residues. The CDR3 reads CAWSPSRADTGELFF. In DNA form, the CDR3 reads TGTGCCTGGAGTCCCTCCCGGGCCGACACCGGGGAGCTGTTTTTT. Full variable domain (outside the CDR3, taken from reference TRBV30 and TRBJ2-2): SQTIHQWPATLVQPVGSPLSLECTVEGTSNPNLYWYRQAAGRGLQLLFYSVGIGQISSEVPQNLSASRPQDRQFILSSKKLLLSDSGFYLCAWSPSRADTGELFFGEGSRLTVL.

The chain employs TRBV19 and TRBJ1-5, with 9 bases matching TRBD1. This CDR3 has 13 residues. The trim removed 6 bases at V and 6 bases at J, leaving 3 bases unmatched. Germline V gives CDR1 LNHDA, CDR2 SQIVND (reference sequence). CDR3 sequence (DNA): TGTGCCAGTAGACGGGACAGGGCTCAGCCCCAGCATTTT. Its protein product is CASRRDRAQPQHF.

The chain combines TRBV30 with TRBJ1-2; D is ambiguous. Trimming cost V 0 bases and J 6 bases, with 5 bases left between them. The CDR3 has 11 residues. The germline gives CDR1 GTSNPN, CDR2 SVGIG (reference sequence). The CDR3 region has the DNA TGTGCCTGGAGTGTACGGGATGGCTACACCTTC. Residues: CAWSVRDGYTF.

This chain connects TRBV11-2 to TRBJ2-3; D possibly corresponds to TRBD2 (6 bases). The CDR3 is 14 amino acids. V lost 3 bases and J lost 7, with 14 bases in between. The germline V gene encodes CDR1 SGHAT and CDR2 FQNNGV. Written as DNA, the CDR3 is TGTGCCAGCAGCTTGACCGGGGGTGGGAATACGCAGTATTTT. Translated: CASSLTGGGNTQYF. Supplemented by reference TRBV11-2 and TRBJ2-3, the full variable domain reads EAGVAQSPRYKIIEKRQSVAFWCNPISGHATLYWYQQILGQGPKLLIQFQNNGVVDDSQLPKDRFSAERLKGVDSTLKIQPAKLEDSAVYLCASSLTGGGNTQYFGPGTRLTVL.

Concerning this clone: The junction does not match germline at one end; this may be a read error. The V gene is TRBV25-1, the J gene TRBJ2-2; TRBD1 agrees at 7 bases. Germline values: CDR1 MGHDK, CDR2 SYGVNS. The CDR3 covers 16 residues. CDR3 region: CAGSEQGQTNTGELFF. The CDR3 DNA sequence: TGTGCCGGCAGTGAACAGGGACAGACGAACACCGGGGAGCTGTTTTTT. Full variable domain (outside the CDR3, taken from reference TRBV25-1 and TRBJ2-2): EADIYQTPRYLVIGTGKKITLECSQTMGHDKMYWYQQDPGMELHLIHYSYGVNSTEKGDLSSESTVSRIRTEHFPLTLESARPSHTSQYLCAGSEQGQTNTGELFFGEGSRLTVL.

The rearrangement links TRBV11-2 to TRBJ1-1; D perhaps matches TRBD1 (6 bases). CDR3 length: 17 amino acids. V lost 3 bases and J 0 bases, leaving 17 bases between the germline ends. Germline lookup yields CDR1 SGHAT and CDR2 FQNNGV. The CDR3 sequence: CASSFPPGGHMNTEAFF. For the CDR3, the DNA is TGTGCCAGCAGCTTCCCCCCCGGGGGGCATATGAACACTGAAGCTTTCTTT. The variable domain in full, completed from reference TRBV11-2 and TRBJ1-1, reads EAGVAQSPRYKIIEKRQSVAFWCNPISGHATLYWYQQILGQGPKLLIQFQNNGVVDDSQLPKDRFSAERLKGVDSTLKIQPAKLEDSAVYLCASSFPPGGHMNTEAFFGQGTRLTVV.

The genes are TRBV6-2 or TRBV6-3 and TRBJ1-4, with TRBD1 as a possible D gene (5 bases). Germline CDR1 MNHEY, CDR2 SVGEGT. The CDR3 has 15 residues. V was clipped by 6 bases and J by 7 bases, with 18 bases between them. This CDR3 is CASSNPGGAFEKLFF. CDR3 bases: TGTGCCAGCAGCAATCCCGGAGGGGCTTTTGAAAAACTGTTTTTT.

The chain combines TRBV5-6 with TRBJ2-6, with 9 positions matching TRBD1. The CDR3 runs to 17 residues. The V gene end was trimmed by 0 bases and the J gene end by 2 bases; junction bases not matched to a gene: 3. Germline V CDR1 and CDR2: SGHDT, YYEEEE. The CDR3 nucleotides are TGTGCCAGCAGCTTGGACAGGGGGCAGCCTGGGGCCAACGTCCTGACTTTC. It specifies CASSLDRGQPGANVLTF.

The chain employs TRBV5-1 and TRBJ1-1; 8 bases align to TRBD1. This CDR3 region has 16 residues. The germline V gene has CDR1 SGHRS and CDR2 YFSETQ. V trimming: 4 bases; J trimming: 1 base; junction bases outside the gene matches: 9. This CDR3 reads CASSLGQGWGNTEAFF. The CDR3 DNA is TGCGCCAGCAGCCTCGGACAGGGCTGGGGGAACACTGAAGCTTTCTTT.

This chain links TRBV5-1 with TRBJ1-5; D remains unclear. Germline CDR1 SGHRS, CDR2 YFSETQ. Trimming removed 0 bases from V and 6 bases from J, with 7 bases in between. This CDR3 spans 13 amino acids. CDR3 DNA sequence: TGCGCCAGCAGCTTGGAGGGCCCTCAGCCCCAGCATTTT. Its protein is CASSLEGPQPQHF. Supplemented by reference TRBV5-1 and TRBJ1-5, the full variable domain reads KAGVTQTPRYLIKTRGQQVTLSCSPISGHRSVSWYQQTPGQGLQFLFEYFSETQRNKGNFPGRFSGRQFSNSRSEMNVSTLELGDSALYLCASSLEGPQPQHFGDGTRLSIL.

The chain recombines TRBV19 with TRBJ1-1; D may be TRBD1 (5 bases). The V gene's germline CDR1 is LNHDA and CDR2 SQIVND (reference sequence). Trimming removed 9 bases from V and 4 bases from J, with 21 bases in between. The CDR3 is made up of 15 amino acids. CDR3 coding DNA: TGTGCCAGCCAGGAAGCGCGGTTGGGGGGCACTGAAGCTTTCTTT. It translates to CASQEARLGGTEAFF.

The chain employs TRBV3-1 (or the pseudogene TRBV3-2) and TRBJ1-6, with no clear D. Trimming shortened V by 0 bases and J by 7 bases, and 7 bases separated the two germline ends. The CDR3 runs 14 residues. Germline loops: CDR1 LGHDT, CDR2 YNNKEL (reference sequence). DNA for the CDR3: TGTGCCAGCAGCCAAGACATAAAGAATTCACCCCTCCACTTT. Its protein is CASSQDIKNSPLHF.

This clone was observed a handful of times. The CDR3: CASSRGQKETSNYGYTF. In DNA, the CDR3 is TGTGCCAGCAGCCGTGGGCAGAAGGAGACTTCTAACTATGGCTACACCTTC. This sequence joins TRBV27 and TRBJ1-2; D not resolved. Germline CDR1 reads MNHEY; CDR2 reads SMNVEV (reference sequence). The CDR3 loop spans 17 amino acids. V lost 6 bases, J lost 0 bases, and 20 bases lay in between.